A selection of T cell receptor beta chains follows, all from one sample in a study of blood T cell repertoires in COVID-19. The table came from immunoSEQ multiplex PCR; TCRdb's copy has only in-frame clones and leaves some out. The table records 130,000 or so clones, 80% to 90% of them present only once. Sequencing was carried out using peripheral blood. The receptors here all came from a man aged 35 to 55 with acute or convalescent COVID-19. The CDR3 runs from the conserved cysteine through the conserved F or W. Rows may omit the clone size; those that give it use once, few, many or a size class.

>TRBJ2-7|TRBV4-3|NA|15
CASSQQPYDRGEQYF
>TRBJ2-1|TRBV29-1|NA|14
CSVEGQGTDNEQFF
>TRBJ1-2|TRBV6-5|once|16
CASSSAATGANYGYTF
>TRBJ2-7|TRBV21-1|NA|16
CASSKGRLAGDYEQYF
>TRBJ1-1|TRBV7-2|NA|11
CASSLGDEAFF
>TRBJ1-2|TRBV9|NA|13
CASSVGPGYGYTF
>TRBJ2-1|TRBV3-1/TRBV3-2|few|15
CASSQDVAGVENVFF
>TRBJ2-7|TRBV19|once|16
CASTSKAGQLRYEQYF
>TRBJ2-2|TRBV5-6|NA|14
CASSFPGNTGELFF
>TRBJ2-5|TRBV7-8|NA|13
CASSSTRLEAQYF
>TRBJ2-1|TRBV14|NA|14
CASSQDNRYNEQFF
>TRBJ2-5|TRBV5-4|few|14
CASSLAGTAETQYF
>TRBJ1-2|TRBV29-1|NA|12
CSAETVNYGYTF
>TRBJ2-3|TRBV11-2|NA|13
CASSPPAVDTQYF
>TRBJ2-7|TRBV7-2|NA|14
CASSFLAVSYEQYF
>TRBJ1-3|TRBV19|NA|15
CASSIGGSSGNTIYF
>TRBJ1-3|TRBV4-2|NA|16
CASSPLSGIAGNTIYF
>TRBJ1-4|TRBV9|once|14
CASSPGRATEKLFF
>TRBJ2-1|TRBV30|NA|15
CAWTTSGVRVNEQFF
>TRBJ1-1|TRBV11-3|NA|15
CASSNRTGRGTEAFF
>TRBJ1-2|TRBV4-3|NA|17
CASSQDSGANSPYGYTF
>TRBJ2-2|TRBV4-1|NA|13
CASSQGATGELFF
>TRBJ1-5|TRBV9|NA|15
CASSVKGEGNQPQHF
>TRBJ1-1|TRBV6-5|few|14
CASRGTGPNTEAFF
>TRBJ1-2|TRBV24-1|NA|14
CATSDSGVNYGYTF
>TRBJ2-1|TRBV6-5|NA|16
CASSWDRGRYGNEQFF
>TRBJ2-1|TRBV11-3|NA|12
CASSFNSHEQFF
>TRBJ1-5|TRBV9|NA|14
CASSVGTSNQPQHF
>TRBJ1-1|TRBV7-8|NA|12
CASSLDRGGAFF
>TRBJ2-3|TRBV25-1|NA|15
CASSVRRAATDTQYF
>TRBJ2-7|TRBV7-8|once|16
CASSFLPGTGDYEQYF
>TRBJ1-4|TRBV3-1/TRBV3-2|NA|13
CASSQDHGEKLFF